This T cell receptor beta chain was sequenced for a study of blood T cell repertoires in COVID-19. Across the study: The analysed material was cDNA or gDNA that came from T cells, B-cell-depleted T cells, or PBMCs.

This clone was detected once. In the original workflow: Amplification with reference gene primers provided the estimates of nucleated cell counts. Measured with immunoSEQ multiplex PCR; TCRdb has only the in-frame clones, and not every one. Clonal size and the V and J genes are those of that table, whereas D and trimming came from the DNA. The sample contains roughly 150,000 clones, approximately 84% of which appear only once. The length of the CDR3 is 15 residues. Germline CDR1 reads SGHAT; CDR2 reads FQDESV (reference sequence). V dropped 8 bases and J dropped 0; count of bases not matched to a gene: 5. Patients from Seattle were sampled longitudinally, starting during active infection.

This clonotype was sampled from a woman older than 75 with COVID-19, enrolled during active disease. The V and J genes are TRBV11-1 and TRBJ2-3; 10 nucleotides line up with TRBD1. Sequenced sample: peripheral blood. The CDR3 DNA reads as TGTGCCAGCTCACGACAGGGGGCAAGCACAGATACGCAGTATTTT. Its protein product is CASSRQGASTDTQYF.